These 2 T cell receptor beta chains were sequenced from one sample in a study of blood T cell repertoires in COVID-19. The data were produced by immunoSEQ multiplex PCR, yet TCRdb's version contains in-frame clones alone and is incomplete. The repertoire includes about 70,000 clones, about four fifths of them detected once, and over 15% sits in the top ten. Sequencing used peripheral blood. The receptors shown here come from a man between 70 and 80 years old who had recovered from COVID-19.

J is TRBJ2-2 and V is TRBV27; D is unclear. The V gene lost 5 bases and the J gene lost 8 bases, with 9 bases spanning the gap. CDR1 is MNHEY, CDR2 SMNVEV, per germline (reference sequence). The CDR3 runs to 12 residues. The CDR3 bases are TGTGCCAGCAGTCAAAACATGGGGGAGCTGTTTTTT. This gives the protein CASSQNMGELFF.

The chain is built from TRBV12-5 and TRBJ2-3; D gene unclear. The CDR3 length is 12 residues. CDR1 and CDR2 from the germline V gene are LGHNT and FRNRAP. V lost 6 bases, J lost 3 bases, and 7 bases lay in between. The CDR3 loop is CASGPRTDTQYF. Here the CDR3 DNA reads TGTGCTAGTGGCCCCAGAACAGATACGCAGTATTTT.